The clone carrying this T cell receptor (beta chain) was detected only a few times. What it binds is unknown. These data originate in a study of blood T cells in healthy people across ages. Study-wide results and limits: Higher diversity, along with more naive CD4+ cells, distinguished long-lived donors from aged donors.

The individuals who served as donors were healthy Caucasians living in Russia, aged roughly 6 to 90. Then a second PCR, running roughly 7 to 11 cycles, was carried out with a sample-barcoded 5' primer and a J-beta primer mix. Each TCR beta cDNA got a 12-nucleotide random molecular identifier. TCRdb analysed the 5' RACE reads with MiXCR anew, one entry per CDR3 protein. The sample includes 910,000 or so distinct CDR3 sequences, roughly 51% seen only once; the top ten take about a fifth. The CDR3 covers 12 residues. V and J are TRBV21-1 and TRBJ2-5. TRBV21-1 is annotated as a pseudogene. The specimen sequenced was blood. The source is a woman in her fifties or sixties in good health. CDR3 nucleotides: TGTGCCAGCAGCAAATGTAAAGAGACCCAGTACTTC. Translating gives CASSKCKETQYF.